The subject of this entry is one T cell receptor (beta chain). What it binds is unknown. The same CDR3 also results from other DNA sequences found in this sample. V shed 5 bases and J shed 2 bases, with 5 bases lying between them. The CDR3 covers 11 residues. Per germline, CDR1 DFQATT and CDR2 SNEGSKA (reference sequence). The sample comes from a study of shared clonotypes between healthy human individuals. Study results and limitations: Rarefaction demonstrated incomplete sorted-subset sequencing despite large depth. Unshared clonotypes carried lower generation probabilities than those common to all four donors. Larger estimated richness was generally recorded for naive subsets relative to memory subsets.

The method was immunoSEQ multiplex PCR; TCRdb's version includes in-frame clones alone and lacks a portion of them. The sample carries some 1,400,000 clones, 96% recorded once. Researchers partitioned CD4+ cells into CD45RA+ naive and CD45RA-negative memory subsets. The gene calls are TRBV20-1 and TRBJ2-3, with D unresolved. The origin of this receptor is a man in his thirties or forties in good health. The sequenced sample consisted of naive CD4+ T cells sorted from blood. Described subset: CD45RA+ positively selected. CDR3 in DNA: TGCAGTGCTGGGCACACAGATACGCAGTATTTT. This codes for CSAGHTDTQYF.